Here is one TCR beta chain with its context. Its antigen remains unidentified. Base qualities are not provided; no much larger clone lies one nucleotide away. The entry originates in a study of memory CD4+ T cells and cytomegalovirus serostatus (dated by TCRdb to the late 2010s). Regarding the study in general: A total of roughly 35 healthy Belgian adults, of whom 9 were CMV seropositive and roughly 25 were CMV seronegative, were included in the cohort. To replicate a published TCR-based CMV serostatus classifier, the researchers sequenced the CD4+ memory TCRbeta repertoires of a Belgian cohort whose cytomegalovirus serostatus was known.

General conclusions and limits of the study: For CMV serostatus prediction, a median bootstrapped AUC of 0.95 was reached with the original framework, and a median bootstrapped AUC of approximately 0.9 was reached with a US-trained random forest. On the Belgian cohort, the classifier based on the original framework reached a median bootstrapped AUC of nearly 0.96, with a 95% CI of 0.76-1.00. Among the 150 to 200 previously reported CMV-associated TCRbeta sequences, 67 showed up in the CD4+ memory repertoires, with each one found in between one and five individuals. The results were interpreted as suggesting that the CMV-associated TCR signature is largely present in the CD4+ memory repertoire. Only CD4+CD45RO+ memory cells were sequenced, in contrast to the original study, which included naive and memory CD4+ and CD8+ populations.

The Quick-DNA Microprep Kit was used to extract genomic DNA from the sorted cells. TCRbeta DNA was amplified with the immunoSEQ hsTCRbeta kit following the manufacturer's protocol. TCRbeta libraries were sequenced on an Illumina MiSeq instrument. From the authors' description of their analysis: Removing out-of-frame sequences left 2,204,828 distinct TCRbeta sequences, an average of about 73,000 per individual. Each individual was scored by the count of 150 to 200 previously reported CMV-associated TCRbeta sequences and the total productive distinct TCRbeta count. A beta-binomial model was reimplemented in Python, and scikit-learn random forests with default parameters were trained on US cohort data. Classifier performance on the Belgian cohort was summarized as median AUC with percentile confidence intervals over 10,000 bootstrap iterations. Held by TCRdb, this immuneACCESS table contains in-frame sequences only and omits some clones. Under half of the omission traces to an unresolved V gene where checked; the cause of the rest is unknown. For V, J and clone size, that table is used; D and trimming come from the DNA. The sample table records approximately 47,000 clones; roughly 78% of these occur just once. The ten most abundant clones make up around 0.99% of the sample.

CDR1 and CDR2 are read off the germline V gene as SGHNT and YENEEA. Clipping removes 2 bases from V and 3 bases from J, with 3 as the unmatched junction base count. Taken from cysteine to phenylalanine, the CDR3 has 15 residues. Left in the record is the CDR3 DNA by itself, 45 bases read in frame from the first base. Single viable CD3+CD4+CD8-CD45RO+ cells were sorted as memory CD4+ T cells on a FACSAria II. CMV serostatus was determined with a Roche Elecsys assay detecting serum IgG against CMV pp150, pp28, p38 and p52. Following thawing, total CD4+ T cells were enriched through positive selection using CD4 magnetic microbeads. Samples originated from another study that specifically interrogated the CD4+ T cell memory repertoire. Peripheral blood mononuclear cells were isolated and cryopreserved following standard operating procedures; serum was stored at -80 °C. Staining used CD3-PerCP (BW264/56), CD4-APC (RPA-T4), CD45RO-PE (UCHT1) and CD8-Pacific Orange (3B5) antibodies, with Sytox blue excluding non-viable cells.

The sample consisted of memory CD4+ T cells from blood. This clonotype was obtained from an adult in good health and CMV-seronegative. The rearranged segments are TRBV11-3 and TRBJ2-1, and TRBD2 aligns with 8 junction nucleotides. Here the CDR3 is given as CASSLYGGGYNEQFF. The bases read TGTGCCAGCAGCTTATACGGGGGGGGCTACAATGAGCAGTTCTTC.